This TCR beta chain emerged from a study of T cell changes during pregnancy in multiple sclerosis. This clone was recorded once. The data were produced by immunoSEQ multiplex PCR, yet TCRdb's version contains in-frame clones alone and is incomplete. The sample lists 76,000 or so clones, around 93% occurring once. The sample in question was peripheral blood, obtained in the second trimester of pregnancy. The sequence came from a female donor in good health, enrolled as a control in a pregnancy study.

Here the CDR3 DNA reads TGTGCCAGCAGCTTAGCGCGGGGTGCGGGTAATGAAAAACTGTTTTTT. Its translation is CASSLARGAGNEKLFF. This rearrangement joins TRBV7-8 to TRBJ1-4; D uncertain. The CDR3 consists of 16 residues. The germline V gene encodes CDR1 SGHVS and CDR2 FQNEAQ. V was pared by 0 bases and J by 4 bases, with 12 bases between.